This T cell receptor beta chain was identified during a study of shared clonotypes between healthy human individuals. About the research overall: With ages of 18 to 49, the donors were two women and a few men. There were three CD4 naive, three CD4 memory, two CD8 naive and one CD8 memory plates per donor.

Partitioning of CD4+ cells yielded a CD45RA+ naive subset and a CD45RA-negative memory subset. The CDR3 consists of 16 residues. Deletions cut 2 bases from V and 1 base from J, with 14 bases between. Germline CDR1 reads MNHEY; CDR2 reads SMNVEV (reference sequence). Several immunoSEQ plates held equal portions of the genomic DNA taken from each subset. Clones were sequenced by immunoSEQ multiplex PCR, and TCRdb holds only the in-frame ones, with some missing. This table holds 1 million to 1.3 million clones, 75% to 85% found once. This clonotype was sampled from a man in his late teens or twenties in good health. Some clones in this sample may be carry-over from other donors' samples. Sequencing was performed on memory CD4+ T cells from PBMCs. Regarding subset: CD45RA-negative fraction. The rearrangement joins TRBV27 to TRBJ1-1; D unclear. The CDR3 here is CASSLGWTKKNTEAFF. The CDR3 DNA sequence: TGTGCCAGCAGTTTAGGGTGGACGAAAAAGAACACTGAAGCTTTCTTT.